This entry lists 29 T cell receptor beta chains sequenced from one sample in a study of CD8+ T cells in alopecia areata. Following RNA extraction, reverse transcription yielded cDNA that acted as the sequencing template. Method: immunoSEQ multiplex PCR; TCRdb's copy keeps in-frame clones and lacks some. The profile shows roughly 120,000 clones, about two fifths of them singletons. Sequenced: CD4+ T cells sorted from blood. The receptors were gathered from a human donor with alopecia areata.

CDR3 loop: CASSLVQGLKAGYGYTF. CDR3 coding DNA: TGTGCCAGCAGCTTAGTGCAGGGGTTGAAGGCCGGGTATGGCTACACCTTC. The chain is built from TRBV7-8 and TRBJ1-2; TRBD1 might be the D (6 bases). CDR1 SGHVS and CDR2 FQNEAQ come from the germline V gene. V lost 1 base to trimming and J lost 5 bases, with 20 bases between them. This CDR3 is built from 17 residues. Filled out from reference TRBV7-8 and TRBJ1-2, the complete variable domain reads GAGVSQSPRYKVAKRGQDVALRCDPISGHVSLFWYQQALGQGPEFLTYFQNEAQLDKSGLPSDRFFAERPEGSVSTLKIQRTQQEDSAVYLCASSLVQGLKAGYGYTFGSGTRLTVV.

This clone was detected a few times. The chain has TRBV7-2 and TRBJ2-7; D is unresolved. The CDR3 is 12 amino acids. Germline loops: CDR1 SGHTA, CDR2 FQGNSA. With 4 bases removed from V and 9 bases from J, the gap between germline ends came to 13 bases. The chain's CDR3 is CASSSTSGGQYF. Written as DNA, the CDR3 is TGTGCCAGCAGCTCTACTTCGGGTGGGCAGTACTTC.

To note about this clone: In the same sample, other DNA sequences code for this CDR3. DNA of the CDR3: TGTGCCTGGAGTGTGAGGATACGGGAGACCCAGTACTTC. Its protein product is CAWSVRIRETQYF. The chain recombines TRBV30 with TRBJ2-5, with no clear D. CDR1 is GTSNPN and CDR2 is SVGIG in the germline V gene (reference sequence). This CDR3 is built from 13 residues. V gave up 0 bases and J gave up 5 bases, with 10 bases separating them.

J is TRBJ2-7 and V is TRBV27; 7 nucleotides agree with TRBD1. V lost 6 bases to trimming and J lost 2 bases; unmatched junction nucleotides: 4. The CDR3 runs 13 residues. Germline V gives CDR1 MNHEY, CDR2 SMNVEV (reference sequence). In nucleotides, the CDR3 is TGTGCCAGCAGGACGACAGGGACCTACGAGCAGTACTTC. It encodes CASRTTGTYEQYF.

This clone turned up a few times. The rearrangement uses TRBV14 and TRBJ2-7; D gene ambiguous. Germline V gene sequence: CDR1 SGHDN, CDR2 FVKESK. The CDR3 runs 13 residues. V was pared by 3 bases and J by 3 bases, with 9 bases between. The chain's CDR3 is CASSQQEYYEQYF. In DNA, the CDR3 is TGTGCCAGCAGCCAGCAGGAGTACTACGAGCAGTACTTC. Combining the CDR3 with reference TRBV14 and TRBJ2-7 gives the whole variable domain EAGVTQFPSHSVIEKGQTVTLRCDPISGHDNLYWYRRVMGKEIKFLLHFVKESKQDESGMPNNRFLAERTGGTYSTLKVQPAELEDSGVYFCASSQQEYYEQYFGPGTRLTVT.

For the CDR3, the DNA is TGTGCCAGCAGCCCCCGTGAGCGCACAGATACGCAGTATTTT. Protein product: CASSPRERTDTQYF. The rearrangement uses TRBV7-2 and TRBJ2-3, with D unresolved. This CDR3 is built from 14 residues. With 5 bases removed from V and 1 base from J, the gap between germline ends came to 10 bases. In germline, CDR1 is SGHTA, CDR2 FQGNSA.

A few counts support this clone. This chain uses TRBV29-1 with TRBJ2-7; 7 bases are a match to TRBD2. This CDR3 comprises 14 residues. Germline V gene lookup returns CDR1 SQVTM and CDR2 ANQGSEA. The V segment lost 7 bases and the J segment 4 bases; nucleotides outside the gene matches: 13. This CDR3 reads CSALTGGPDYEQYF. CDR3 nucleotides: TGCAGCGCCCTAACGGGGGGACCAGATTACGAGCAGTACTTC.

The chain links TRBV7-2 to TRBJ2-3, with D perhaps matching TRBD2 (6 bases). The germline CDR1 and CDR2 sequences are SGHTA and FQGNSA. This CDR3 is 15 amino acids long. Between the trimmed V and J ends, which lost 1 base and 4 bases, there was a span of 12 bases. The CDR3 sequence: CASSLGSGRADTQYF. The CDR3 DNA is TGTGCCAGCAGCTTAGGTAGCGGCAGGGCAGATACGCAGTATTTT.

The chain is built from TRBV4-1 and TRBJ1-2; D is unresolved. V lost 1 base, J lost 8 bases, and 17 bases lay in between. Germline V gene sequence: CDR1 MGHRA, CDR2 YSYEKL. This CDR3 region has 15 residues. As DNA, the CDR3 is TGCGCCAGCAGCCAAGTGGGTCGGCTCCCGGGAGGCTACACCTTC. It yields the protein CASSQVGRLPGGYTF.

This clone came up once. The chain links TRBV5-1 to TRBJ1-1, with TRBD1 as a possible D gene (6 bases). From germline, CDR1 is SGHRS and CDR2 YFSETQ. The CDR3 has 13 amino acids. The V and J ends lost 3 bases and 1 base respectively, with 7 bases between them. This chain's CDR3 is CASSWGANTEAFF. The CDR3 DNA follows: TGCGCCAGCAGCTGGGGGGCGAACACTGAAGCTTTCTTT. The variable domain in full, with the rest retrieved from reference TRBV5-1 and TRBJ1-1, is KAGVTQTPRYLIKTRGQQVTLSCSPISGHRSVSWYQQTPGQGLQFLFEYFSETQRNKGNFPGRFSGRQFSNSRSEMNVSTLELGDSALYLCASSWGANTEAFFGQGTRLTVV.

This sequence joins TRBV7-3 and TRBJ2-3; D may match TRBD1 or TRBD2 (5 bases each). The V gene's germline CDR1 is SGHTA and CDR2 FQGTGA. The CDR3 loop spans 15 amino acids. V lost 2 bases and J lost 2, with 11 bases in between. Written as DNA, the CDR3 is TGTGCCAGCAGCTTATGGGCAGGGACCACAGATACGCAGTATTTT. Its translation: CASSLWAGTTDTQYF.

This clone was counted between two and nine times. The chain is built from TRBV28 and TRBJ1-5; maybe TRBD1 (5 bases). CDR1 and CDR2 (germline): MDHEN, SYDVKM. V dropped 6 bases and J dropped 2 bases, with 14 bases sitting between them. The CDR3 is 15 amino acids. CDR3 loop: CASRSRVGGNQPQHF. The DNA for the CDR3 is TGTGCCAGCAGATCCAGGGTGGGTGGCAATCAGCCCCAGCATTTT.

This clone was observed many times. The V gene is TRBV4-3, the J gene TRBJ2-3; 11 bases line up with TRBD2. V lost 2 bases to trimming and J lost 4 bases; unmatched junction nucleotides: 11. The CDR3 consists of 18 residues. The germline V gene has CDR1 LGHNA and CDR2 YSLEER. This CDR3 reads CASSQNPTSGIRADTQYF. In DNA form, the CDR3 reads TGCGCCAGCAGCCAAAATCCGACTAGCGGGATTCGTGCAGATACGCAGTATTTT.

CDR3: CSVKDEGTKNIQYF. The DNA of the CDR3 is TGCAGCGTTAAGGACGAGGGGACCAAAAACATTCAGTACTTC. The J gene is TRBJ2-4, the V gene TRBV29-1; D might be TRBD1 or TRBD2, each matching 5 bases. There are 14 residues in the CDR3. Per germline, CDR1 SQVTM and CDR2 ANQGSEA. The V end lost 5 bases, the J end lost 2 bases, and 13 bases lay between the germline ends. Looking up the rest from reference TRBV29-1 and TRBJ2-4 gives the full variable domain: SAVISQKPSRDICQRGTSLTIQCQVDSQVTMMFWYRQQPGQSLTLIATANQGSEATYESGFVIDKFPISRPNLTFSTLTVSNMSPEDSSIYLCSVKDEGTKNIQYFGAGTRLSVL.

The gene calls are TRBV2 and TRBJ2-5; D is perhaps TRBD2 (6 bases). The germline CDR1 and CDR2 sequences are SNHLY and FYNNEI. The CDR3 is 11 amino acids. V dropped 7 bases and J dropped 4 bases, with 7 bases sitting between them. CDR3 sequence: CASMGGETQYF. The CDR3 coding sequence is TGTGCCAGCATGGGAGGAGAGACCCAGTACTTC. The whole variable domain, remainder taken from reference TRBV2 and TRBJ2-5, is EPEVTQTPSHQVTQMGQEVILRCVPISNHLYFYWYRQILGQKVEFLVSFYNNEISEKSEIFDDQFSVERPDGSNFTLKIRSTKLEDSAMYFCASMGGETQYFGPGTRLLVL.

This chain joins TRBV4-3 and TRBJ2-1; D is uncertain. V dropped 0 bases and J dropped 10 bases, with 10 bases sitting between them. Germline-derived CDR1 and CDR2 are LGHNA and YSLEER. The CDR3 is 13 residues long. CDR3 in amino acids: CASSQDMNREQFF. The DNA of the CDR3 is TGCGCCAGCAGCCAAGATATGAACAGAGAGCAGTTCTTC.

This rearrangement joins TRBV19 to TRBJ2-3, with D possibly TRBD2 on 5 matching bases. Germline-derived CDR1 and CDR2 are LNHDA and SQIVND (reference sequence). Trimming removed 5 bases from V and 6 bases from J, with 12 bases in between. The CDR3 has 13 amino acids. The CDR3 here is CASSQRTRDTQYF. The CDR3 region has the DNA TGTGCCAGTAGTCAGAGGACTCGCGATACGCAGTATTTT.

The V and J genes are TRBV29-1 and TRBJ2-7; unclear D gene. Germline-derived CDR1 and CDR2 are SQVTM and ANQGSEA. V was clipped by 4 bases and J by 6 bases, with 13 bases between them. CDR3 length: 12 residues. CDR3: CSVGPGPSEQYF. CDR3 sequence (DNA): TGCAGCGTTGGCCCAGGCCCCAGCGAGCAGTACTTC.

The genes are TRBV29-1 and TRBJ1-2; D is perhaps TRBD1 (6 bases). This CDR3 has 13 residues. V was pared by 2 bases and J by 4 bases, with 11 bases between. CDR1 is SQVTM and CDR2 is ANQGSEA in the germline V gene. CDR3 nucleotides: TGCAGCGTTGAACAGGGGCAAGGCTATGGCTACACCTTC. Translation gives CSVEQGQGYGYTF.

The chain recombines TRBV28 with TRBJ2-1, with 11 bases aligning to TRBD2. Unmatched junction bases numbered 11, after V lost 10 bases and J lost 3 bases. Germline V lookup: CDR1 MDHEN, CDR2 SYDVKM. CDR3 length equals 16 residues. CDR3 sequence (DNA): TGTGCCAACTCCCCCGGGGGGACTAGCGGCTACAATGAGCAGTTCTTC. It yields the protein CANSPGGTSGYNEQFF. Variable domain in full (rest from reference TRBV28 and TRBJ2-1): DVKVTQSSRYLVKRTGEKVFLECVQDMDHENMFWYRQDPGLGLRLIYFSYDVKMKEKGDIPEGYSVSREKKERFSLILESASTNQTSMYLCANSPGGTSGYNEQFFGPGTRLTVL.

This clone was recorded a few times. Here the CDR3 reads CSVEVGTVRETQYF. DNA of the CDR3: TGCAGCGTTGAGGTTGGGACAGTAAGGGAGACCCAGTACTTC. J is TRBJ2-5 and V is TRBV29-1, with 7 bases lining up with TRBD1. The CDR3 is made up of 14 amino acids. Germline V CDR1 and CDR2: SQVTM, ANQGSEA. With 3 bases clipped from V and 5 bases from J, the junction kept 9 bases outside the gene matches.

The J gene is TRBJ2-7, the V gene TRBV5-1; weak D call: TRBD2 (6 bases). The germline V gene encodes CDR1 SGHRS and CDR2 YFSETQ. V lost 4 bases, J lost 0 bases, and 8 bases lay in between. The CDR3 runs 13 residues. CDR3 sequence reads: CASSRESSYEQYF. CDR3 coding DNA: TGCGCCAGCAGCCGGGAGAGCTCCTACGAGCAGTACTTC.

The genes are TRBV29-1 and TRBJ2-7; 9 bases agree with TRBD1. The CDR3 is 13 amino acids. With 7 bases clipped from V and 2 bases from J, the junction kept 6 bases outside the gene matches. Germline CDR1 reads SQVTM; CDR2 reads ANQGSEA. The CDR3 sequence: CSARQGVAYEQYF. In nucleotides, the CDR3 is TGCAGCGCACGACAGGGGGTAGCCTACGAGCAGTACTTC.

The CDR3: CAWKKPGQVNTGELFF. Here the CDR3 DNA reads TGTGCCTGGAAGAAACCGGGACAGGTTAACACCGGGGAGCTGTTTTTT. This chain uses TRBV30 with TRBJ2-2; 8 bases are a match to TRBD1. The CDR3 is 16 amino acids. Germline V gene lookup returns CDR1 GTSNPN and CDR2 SVGIG (reference sequence). The J segment lost 2 bases and the V segment lost 4 bases, leaving 9 bases of the junction unmatched.

The CDR3 nucleotides are TGTGCCAGCAGCCAACAGGGTTCCACTGAAGCTTTCTTT. Its protein is CASSQQGSTEAFF. V is TRBV7-9 and J is TRBJ1-1; D is possibly TRBD1 (6 bases). V was trimmed by 5 bases and J by 4 bases, leaving 11 bases between them. The CDR3 contains 13 residues. Looked up from germline, CDR1 is SEHNR and CDR2 is FQNEAQ (reference sequence).

The CDR3 protein is CASSQATSAGGGYTF. In DNA, the CDR3 is TGCGCCAGCAGTCAAGCAACCTCGGCAGGGGGTGGCTACACCTTC. The rearrangement uses TRBV23-1 and TRBJ1-2; 7 bases are a match to TRBD1. TRBV23-1 is labeled an ORF, and its function is uncertain. The CDR3 runs to 15 residues. The ends lost 2 bases at V and 7 bases at J; junction bases unmatched: 10.

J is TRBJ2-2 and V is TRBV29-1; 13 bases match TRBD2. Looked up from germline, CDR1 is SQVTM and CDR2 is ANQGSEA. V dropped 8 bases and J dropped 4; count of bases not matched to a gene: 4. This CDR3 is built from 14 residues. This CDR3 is CSIRLAGGTGELFF. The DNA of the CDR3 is TGCAGCATCCGACTAGCGGGAGGCACCGGGGAGCTGTTTTTT.

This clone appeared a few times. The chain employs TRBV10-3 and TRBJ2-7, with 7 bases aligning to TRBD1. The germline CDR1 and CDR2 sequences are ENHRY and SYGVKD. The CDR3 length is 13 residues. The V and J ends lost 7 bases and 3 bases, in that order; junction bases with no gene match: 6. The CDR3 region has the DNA TGTGCCATCACCCCGGGACAGAACTACGAGCAGTACTTC. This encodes CAITPGQNYEQYF.

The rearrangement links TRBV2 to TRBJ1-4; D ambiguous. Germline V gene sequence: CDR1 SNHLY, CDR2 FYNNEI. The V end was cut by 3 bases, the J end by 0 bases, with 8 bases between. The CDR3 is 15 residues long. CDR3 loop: CASSDEQTTNEKLFF. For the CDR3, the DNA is TGTGCCAGCAGTGATGAGCAGACAACTAATGAAAAACTGTTTTTT.